The present T cell receptor beta chain was sequenced within a study of blood T cells in healthy people across ages (dated by TCRdb to about 2015). Turning to the overall study: In model experiments, template switching captured about one uniquely barcoded TCR beta cDNA molecule for every two T cells. The study measured age-related changes in TCR beta repertoire diversity using deep sequencing normalized with unique cDNA molecular identifiers. Donors were grouped into four age groups: young (average roughly 17 years), middle-aged (around 39), aged (62) and long-lived (just over 80). To avoid experimental bias, donors of different ages were distributed randomly across sequencing lanes. Two additional independent replicas of 1 million unique cDNA reads from the same blood draw were analyzed for two donors (one aged 18 to 30 and one aged 80 or older). Paper-wide results and their limitations: The CMV infection status of donors was not known, potentially confounding age-related changes in expanded clonotypes. A strong correlation was found between observed TCR beta diversity and the percentage of naive T cells measured by flow cytometry. Bulk unsorted PBMC profiling prevented conclusive comparison of naive and antigen-experienced compartments. As age increased, observed TCR beta diversity per million T cells dropped in a roughly linear way, and a significant reduction was already evident by age about 36. Compared with the aged group, the long-lived group had more naive CD4+ T cells, fewer expanded clones and increased TCR diversity, suggesting age selection. Estimates of total diversity from one million sequenced T cells were regarded as lower bounds and underestimates.

A note on this clonotype: Its binding antigen is unknown. Per-nucleotide qualities are absent, and no much larger clonotype sits a single base away.

Reading the germline V gene (reference sequence) gives CDR1 SEHNR and CDR2 FQNEAQ. The CDR3, from cysteine to phenylalanine, totals 15 residues. The CDR3 DNA has 45 bases and is translated from base 1. For this chain, trimming is 5 bases at the V end and 6 bases at the J end, and the number of junction bases without a gene match is 12. Donors were about 36 systemically healthy Caucasian individuals from Russia aged roughly 6 to 95 years. Each donor gave 8 to 10 milliliters of peripheral blood, drawn into EDTA-treated Vacutainer tubes. Ficoll-Paque density-gradient centrifugation was used to isolate PBMCs, with at least 7 million obtained per sample. Total RNA, at least 6 micrograms per sample, was extracted from PBMCs with Trizol reagent. For every donor, an aliquot of PBMCs went through flow cytometry to measure the percentages of naive CD45RAhigh/CD27high T cells. Libraries came from 5' RACE. Sequencing relied on an Illumina HiSeq 2500. A second about 7 to 12 cycle PCR used a sample-barcoded 5' primer and a J-beta primer mix. A template-switch 5' adaptor carrying 12 random nucleotides introduced a unique molecular identifier onto each TCR beta cDNA molecule. Each sample yielded at least 2.5 million CDR3-containing paired-end reads. First-strand cDNA was synthesized from all RNA with the Mint cDNA synthesis kit, primed by a TRBC-specific oligonucleotide. All cDNA was treated with uracil-DNA glycosylase and then went through a first 18-cycle PCR with the universal primers M1SS and BC2_uni_R. In the paper's pipeline: Normalization of each sample was performed by random selection of 1 million high-quality reads, each carrying a distinct molecular identifier. Instead of being binned into consensus sequences, reads with shared molecular identifiers were discarded. MiTCR, with a Q25 quality threshold and the strictest error-elimination algorithm, was used for CDR3 identification, clonotype clustering and error correction. Lower-bound total TCR beta diversity was estimated with a nonparametric unseen species model using Euler transformation. TCRdb passed the public sequencing reads through fastp at Q25 and MiXCR, retaining productive beta sequences. Under each unique CDR3 protein, matching rows form one entry showing the most common genes and DNA. These V and J calls derive from TCRdb rather than the authors' analysis. For this sample there are over a million distinct CDR3 sequences; 40% to 55% appear just once. About 19% of the sample rests with the top ten.

Recombination linked TRBV7-9 to TRBJ2-7, and TRBD2 matches 8 of the central bases. The source of this sequence is a woman aged 55-75 years in good health. The sequencing input was blood. In nucleotides, the sequence is TGTGCCAGCAGCCCACCGTTTCGGGAGGGTTTCGAGCAGTACTTC. It is translated as CASSPPFREGFEQYF.